This T cell receptor (beta chain) originates from a study of vaccination and CD4 T cells after COVID-19. Study details: Timing of post-vaccine sample collection was a median roughly 66 days after dose two, with a range of 14 to 241.

With V trimmed by 6 bases and J by 0 bases, 4 bases remained unmatched. Germline loops: CDR1 SNHLY, CDR2 FYNNEI. The length of the CDR3 is 17 residues. This clonotype was seen more than once but under ten times. Its antigen remains unidentified. The treatment denotes: approximately 11-day PBMC culture with coronavirus spike peptide pools or control peptides (ViraFEST assay). Using peptide pools, antigen-specific T cells were expanded in ViraFEST before TCRs were sequenced. Cells received half-medium changes with fresh IL-2 medium on days 3 and 7. An Oncomine TCR Beta short-read assay was used to sequence the DNA from cultured CD4+ T cells. TCRdb recomputed calls from the PCR reads with MiXCR, one row per CDR3 protein. The sample includes around 12,000 distinct CDR3 sequences, 35% to 50% of them seen just once. Study findings and constraints: The rise in median SARS-CoV-2-reactive clonotypes, from around 21 to 38, was not significant.

This TCR came from a human donor with COVID-19. This sequence joins TRBV2 and TRBJ2-6; 11 bases fit TRBD2. The sequences come from cultured CD4+ T cells from blood, collected after SARS-CoV-2 vaccination. The CDR3 coding sequence is TGTGCCAGCAGGGGGACTAGCGGATCCTCTGGGGCCAACGTCCTGACTTTC. This translates into CASRGTSGSSGANVLTF.